This T cell receptor (beta chain) appears in the sequencing data of a study of cytomegalovirus exposure and HLA in healthy donors. Study results and limitations: Certain sequence variants were highly shared and formed a cluster, and this cluster was likely a sequencing artifact. Beyond CMV serostatus, there was no information to go on about immune exposure.

As concerns this clone: Its antigen is unknown.

Both 60 Vbeta primers and 13 Jbeta primers went into the PCR. Assay: immunoSEQ multiplex PCR; the TCRdb copy retains only in-frame clones and omits some. The table lists around 300,000 clones, around 66% of them singletons, with 2% to 2.5% in the top ten. The germline V gene has CDR1 SQVTM and CDR2 ANQGSEA. Trimming removed 2 bases at V and 4 bases at J, with 11 bases between. CDR3 length: 13 amino acids. Sequencing was performed on PBMCs. This receptor was identified in a female donor in good health and CMV-seronegative. The V gene is TRBV29-1, the J gene TRBJ1-2; the D gene is possibly TRBD1 (5 bases). The CDR3 sequence: CSVESRAPYGYTF. The CDR3 bases are TGCAGCGTTGAATCCAGGGCGCCCTATGGCTACACCTTC.